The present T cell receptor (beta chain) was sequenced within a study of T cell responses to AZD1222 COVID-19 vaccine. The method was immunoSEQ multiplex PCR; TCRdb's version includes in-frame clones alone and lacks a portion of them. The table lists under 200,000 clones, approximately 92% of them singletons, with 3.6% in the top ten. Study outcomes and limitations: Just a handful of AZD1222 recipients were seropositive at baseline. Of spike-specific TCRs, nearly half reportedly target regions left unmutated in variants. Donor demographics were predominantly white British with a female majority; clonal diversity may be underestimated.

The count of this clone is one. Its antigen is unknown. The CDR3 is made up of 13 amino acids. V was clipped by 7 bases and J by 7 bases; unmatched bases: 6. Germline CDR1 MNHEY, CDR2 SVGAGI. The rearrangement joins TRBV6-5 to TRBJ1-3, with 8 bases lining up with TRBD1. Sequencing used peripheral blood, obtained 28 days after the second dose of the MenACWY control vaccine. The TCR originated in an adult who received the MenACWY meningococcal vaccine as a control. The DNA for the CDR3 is TGTGCCAGCAAAGACAGGGGAGGCAACACCATATATTTT. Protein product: CASKDRGGNTIYF.